This TCR beta chain comes out of a study of blood T cell repertoires in COVID-19. Study information: Samples of COVID-19 (acute and convalescent) were obtained from the United States, Italy and Spain. Sources were T cells, B-cell-depleted T cells, or PBMCs; the material itself was cDNA or gDNA.

Trimming removed 2 bases from V and 3 bases from J, with 8 bases in between. The CDR3 consists of 13 residues. CDR1 is SGHTA and CDR2 is FQGNSA in the germline V gene. Methods used by the authors: The assay estimated nucleated cells by amplifying reference gene primers. Repertoires were generated with immunoSEQ multiplex PCR, while TCRdb's copy carries only in-frame clones and drops some. From that table come the V and J calls and clone size; the DNA was used to work out D and trimming. The sample includes about 100,000 clones, 91% of them seen just once. This sequence joins TRBV7-2 and TRBJ2-7; no clear D. The receptor comes from a human donor with active COVID-19. The donor label of this sample is uncertain. Material for sequencing was peripheral blood. CDR3 protein: CASSLSFSYEQYF. The CDR3 nucleotides read TGTGCCAGCAGCTTAAGTTTCAGCTACGAGCAGTACTTC. The full variable domain, completed using reference TRBV7-2 and TRBJ2-7, is GAGVSQSPSNKVTEKGKDVELRCDPISGHTALYWYRQSLGQGLEFLIYFQGNSAPDKSGLPSDRFSAERTGGSVSTLTIQRTQQEDSAVYLCASSLSFSYEQYFGPGTRLTVT.